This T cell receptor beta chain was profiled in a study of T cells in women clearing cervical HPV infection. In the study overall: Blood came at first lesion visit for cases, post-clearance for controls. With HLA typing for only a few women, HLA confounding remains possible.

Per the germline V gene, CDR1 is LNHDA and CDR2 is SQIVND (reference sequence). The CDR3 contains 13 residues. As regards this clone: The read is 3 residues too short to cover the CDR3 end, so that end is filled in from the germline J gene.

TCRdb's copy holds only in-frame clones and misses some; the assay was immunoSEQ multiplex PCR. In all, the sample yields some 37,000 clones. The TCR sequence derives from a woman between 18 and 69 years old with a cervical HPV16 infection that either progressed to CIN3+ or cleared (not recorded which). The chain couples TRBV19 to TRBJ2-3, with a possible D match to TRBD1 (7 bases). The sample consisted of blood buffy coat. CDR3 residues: CASSPQGGQPQYF. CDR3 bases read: TGTGCCAGTAGTCCCCAGGGGGGTCAGCCG.